These T cell receptor beta chains were read from a single sample in a study of cytotoxic CD8 clonotypes in ibrutinib-treated CLL. This table comes from immunoSEQ multiplex PCR, and its TCRdb copy is limited to in-frame clones, with some not included. This table has roughly 40,000 clones, approximately 67% appearing once. This specimen was PBMCs, taken at disease progression, from a patient treated with ibrutinib. These receptor sequences come from a human donor with chronic lymphocytic leukemia. CDR3s include the opening cysteine and the closing phenylalanine or tryptophan. The D gene is left open where the match is weak. Clone size, where shown, is once, few, many, or a class for clones that have expanded.

>TRBV30|TRBJ1-5|.|few
TGTGCCTGGAGTCCCAGTAATCAGCCCCAGCATTTT
CAWSPSNQPQHF
>TRBV27|TRBJ1-2|.|.
TGTGCCAGCAGCCCAGTCCTCGGGACACCTAACTATGGCTACACCTTC
CASSPVLGTPNYGYTF
>TRBV2|TRBJ2-1|TRBD2|.
TGTGCCAGCAGTTCACTAGCGGTCTCCAATGAGCAGTTCTTC
CASSSLAVSNEQFF
>TRBV5-1|TRBJ2-4|TRBD2|.
TGCGCCAGCAGCAGTCCGGGACTAGTCGACATTCAGTACTTC
CASSSPGLVDIQYF
>TRBV2|TRBJ2-3|TRBD2|.
TGTGCCAGCAGTGCACTAGCGGGAGGCACAGATACGCAGTATTTT
CASSALAGGTDTQYF
>TRBV7-3|TRBJ1-1|.|few
TGTGCCAGCAGCTTACAGCCCGGGCAGGAAGCTTTCTTT
CASSLQPGQEAFF
>TRBV4-3|TRBJ2-1|TRBD1|.
TGCGCCAGCAGCCAAGATCCCCAGGGGGCTATATACAATGAGCAGTTCTTC
CASSQDPQGAIYNEQFF
>TRBV11-3|TRBJ2-1|TRBD2|few
TGTGCCAGCAGCTCGAGGACTAGCGGGGGCGGCACCTACAATGAGCAGTTCTTC
CASSSRTSGGGTYNEQFF
>TRBV19|TRBJ2-3|.|few
TGTGCCAGTAGTATGAGCAGGGACGGCACAGATACGCAGTATTTT
CASSMSRDGTDTQYF
>TRBV25-1|TRBJ2-2|.|.
TGTGCCAGCAGTGATAACAGGGATTTGGCCGGGGAGCTGTTTTTT
CASSDNRDLAGELFF
>TRBV30|TRBJ1-5|.|.
TGTGCCTGGAGTGTTGGGTTGGCTCAGCCCCAGCATTTT
CAWSVGLAQPQHF
>TRBV6-4|TRBJ2-7|TRBD2|.
TGTGCCAGCAGTGAGATAGCGGGAGGGGGGCAGTACTTC
CASSEIAGGGQYF
>TRBV6-5|TRBJ1-1|.|.
TGTGCCAGCAGCGGACGGTCCACTGAAGCTTTCTTT
CASSGRSTEAFF
>TRBV7-2|TRBJ2-3|.|.
TGTGCCAGCAGCCCCGACGGATTACACACAGATACGCAGTATTTT
CASSPDGLHTDTQYF
>TRBV9|TRBJ2-1|TRBD2|.
TGTGCCAGCAGCGTAGAAACTAGCGGCTACAATGAGCAGTTCTTC
CASSVETSGYNEQFF
>TRBV6-5|TRBJ2-3|TRBD2|.
TGTGCCAGCAGTTACTCCCTAGCGGGCACAGATACGCAGTATTTT
CASSYSLAGTDTQYF
>TRBV14|TRBJ2-1|TRBD2|.
TGTGCCAGCAGCCACACGCCTAGCGGGAGGGTATCCTACAATGAGCAGTTCTTC
CASSHTPSGRVSYNEQFF
>TRBV11-2|TRBJ2-1|TRBD1|.
TGTGCCAGCAGCTTACGGGCAGGGGGCTTCCAAAGACCCACGGATGAGCAGTTCTTC
CASSLRAGGFQRPTDEQFF
>TRBV19|TRBJ2-7|TRBD2|.
TGTGCCAGTAGTAGCCAGCCGGGGGGCTACGAGCAGTACTTC
CASSSQPGGYEQYF
>TRBV9|TRBJ2-2|.|.
TGTGCCAGCAGCGTAGGGAGGTCAACCGGGGAGCTGTTTTTT
CASSVGRSTGELFF
>TRBV7-8|TRBJ2-7|.|few
TGTGCCAGCAGCGTAGGCCAATCCTACGAGCAGTACTTC
CASSVGQSYEQYF
>TRBV27|TRBJ2-7|TRBD1|.
TGTGCCAGCAGTTTAATTTTCAGGCAGGGGGCCCCCCTGTACTTC
CASSLIFRQGAPLYF
>TRBV29-1|TRBJ2-1|TRBD1|.
TGCAGCGTTGAAGCCCCCGGACAGGGGGCTTACAATGAGCAGTTCTTC
CSVEAPGQGAYNEQFF
>TRBV13|TRBJ1-1|.|.
TGTGCCAGCAGCTTAGAGGGGGTGCGGGCTTTCTTT
CASSLEGVRAFF
>TRBV2|TRBJ1-3|.|once
TGTGCCAGCGAATCGGGGGCTGGAAACACCATATATTTT
CASESGAGNTIYF
>TRBV11-2|TRBJ2-3|TRBD2|.
TGTGCCAGCAGCTTAATGGCGGGAGGGCCTGGAGATACGCAGTATTTT
CASSLMAGGPGDTQYF
>TRBV19|TRBJ1-5|TRBD1|.
TGTGCCAGTAGCCCCGGGACAGCTAGTATACTTAGCAATCAGCCCCAGCATTTT
CASSPGTASILSNQPQHF